This T cell receptor beta chain was recovered during a study of T cells expressing NK-cell markers. In regard to this clonotype: The antigen is not known.

A 5'RACE template switching approach incorporating UMIs was used to make TCR beta cDNA. From its re-call of the 5' RACE reads, TCRdb lists each CDR3 protein once, without DNA. The sample table includes about 260,000 distinct CDR3 sequences. Study results and caveats: In five to seven donors, dominant CD3+CD56+NKG2C+ clonotypes ranked among the top 10 CD8+ clonotypes.

Specimen: blood T cells: a sorted CD56 or NKG2C T cell subset, CD4+ or CD8+ T cells, or bulk PBMC T cells (not recorded which). This receptor was identified in a woman aged 18 to 75 in good health.

This CDR3 reads CASSKGGAEKLFF. The chain uses TRBV5-1 and TRBJ1-4; TCRdb's D gene call, TRBD1, goes unchecked for lack of DNA. In germline, CDR1 is SGHRS, CDR2 YFSETQ. This CDR3 has 13 residues.